This entry features one T cell receptor beta chain sequence. This record belongs to a study of chemoradiotherapy in HPV16-positive cancers. Samples were taken several times over chemoradiotherapy. CDR1 is SGDLS and CDR2 is YYNGEE in the germline V gene. V was clipped by 1 base and J by 0 bases; unmatched bases: 4. This CDR3 has 16 residues. The data were produced by immunoSEQ multiplex PCR, yet TCRdb's version contains in-frame clones alone and is incomplete. Among roughly 23,000 clones, about two thirds were seen once, and the ten largest hold 2% to 3%. The sample was gathered from a patient who underwent chemoradiotherapy. This chain uses TRBV9 with TRBJ2-3; 8 positions match TRBD2. This receptor was identified in a human donor with HPV-associated anogenital cancer. CDR3 protein: CASSVTAGVSTDTQYF. The CDR3 nucleotides read TGTGCCAGCAGCGTAACAGCGGGGGTTAGCACAGATACGCAGTATTTT.